The 21 T cell receptor beta chains reported below all come from one sample, sequenced in a study of tissue T cells after allogeneic stem cell transplantation. TCRdb's table, derived via immunoSEQ multiplex PCR, lists solely in-frame clones and lacks some. The sample holds around 25,000 clones; about 90% are singletons and the top ten take roughly 2%. Sequencing was performed on blood, taken before transplantation. The receptors come from a male donor aged 60 or over who later had graft-versus-host disease after an allogeneic stem cell transplant.

In this sample, this clone turned up a few times. The chain links TRBV6-5 to TRBJ2-3; D is unresolved. The length of the CDR3 is 12 residues. V was pared by 2 bases and J by 6 bases, with 6 bases between. Germline CDR1 and CDR2: MNHEY and SVGAGI. CDR3 protein: CASSYDWDTQYF. The CDR3 DNA reads as TGTGCCAGCAGTTACGATTGGGATACGCAGTATTTT.

This chain links TRBV4-2 with TRBJ2-1; the D gene is possibly TRBD2 (6 bases). Germline V gene sequence: CDR1 LGHNA, CDR2 YNFKEQ. CDR3 length equals 15 residues. The V end lost 5 bases, the J end lost 7 bases, and 18 bases lay between the germline ends. CDR3 loop: CASSVAAGSINEQFF. CDR3 DNA: TGTGCCAGCAGCGTCGCAGCGGGCTCTATAAATGAGCAGTTCTTC.

The J gene is TRBJ2-1, the V gene TRBV24-1; TRBD2 agrees at 12 bases. CDR1 is KGHDR and CDR2 is SFDVKD in the germline V gene. V lost 5 bases to trimming and J lost 7 bases; unmatched junction nucleotides: 11. The CDR3 sequence is 17 residues long. The CDR3 nucleotides are TGTGCCACCAGTGTTCCTAGCGGGAGGGCTAGTCGGAATGAGCAGTTCTTC. Its translation is CATSVPSGRASRNEQFF.

The gene calls are TRBV19 and TRBJ2-3; D might be TRBD1 (6 bases). The length of the CDR3 is 13 residues. Per germline, CDR1 LNHDA and CDR2 SQIVND (reference sequence). V gave up 2 bases and J gave up 13 bases, with 16 bases separating them. The DNA for the CDR3 is TGTGCCAGTAGTATAAGTTCCAGGGGCACGGAGTATTTT. Its protein product is CASSISSRGTEYF.

This sequence joins TRBV6-4 and TRBJ2-7; 8 bases match TRBD2. The CDR3 spans 15 residues. CDR1 is MRHNA and CDR2 is SNTAGT in the germline V gene. V shed 5 bases and J 1 base; nucleotides not matched to a gene: 7. The CDR3 sequence is CASSPSGSESYEQYF. CDR3 DNA sequence: TGTGCCAGCAGTCCCAGCGGGAGTGAATCCTACGAGCAGTACTTC.

The chain has TRBV5-1 and TRBJ2-3; TRBD2 matches 7 bases. The CDR3 is made up of 18 amino acids. J was trimmed by 4 bases and V by 0 bases; bases with no gene match: 14. Germline V CDR1 and CDR2: SGHRS, YFSETQ. The CDR3 DNA reads as TGCGCCAGCAGCTTGGCCTCTTTGGGGGAGGGCCTGCCAGATACGCAGTATTTT. As protein: CASSLASLGEGLPDTQYF.

The V and J genes are TRBV5-1 and TRBJ2-7; TRBD1 agrees at 10 bases. CDR1 is SGHRS, CDR2 YFSETQ, per germline. With 0 bases clipped from V and 9 bases from J, the junction kept 12 bases outside the gene matches. This CDR3 has 16 amino acids. The DNA of the CDR3 is TGCGCCAGCAGCTTGGATTCCGGACAGGGGGTGAGTGCGCAGTACTTC. It encodes CASSLDSGQGVSAQYF.

There are a few counts of this clone. In DNA, the CDR3 is TGTGCCAGCAGCGTACTGGAGGACACTGAAGCTTTCTTT. Translated, it gives CASSVLEDTEAFF. The V and J genes are TRBV3-1 (or the pseudogene TRBV3-2) and TRBJ1-1; D not resolved. Deletions cut 5 bases from V and 3 bases from J, with 10 bases between. The germline V gene encodes CDR1 LGHDT and CDR2 YNNKEL (reference sequence). CDR3 length equals 13 residues.

CDR3 in DNA: TGTGCCAGCACCGACACGGGACTCCTCTACGAGCAGTACTTC. Protein product: CASTDTGLLYEQYF. The V call is TRBV6-6, the J call TRBJ2-7; D may be TRBD2 (6 bases). CDR1 is MNHNY and CDR2 is SVGAGI in the germline V gene (reference sequence). Trimming left V 7 bases short and J 3 bases short, with 16 bases between. The CDR3 is made up of 14 amino acids.

The rearrangement uses TRBV3-1 (or the pseudogene TRBV3-2) and TRBJ2-2; TRBD2 might be the D (7 bases). The CDR3 runs to 17 residues. Germline V gives CDR1 LGHDT, CDR2 YNNKEL (reference sequence). V dropped 1 base and J dropped 5 bases, with 17 bases sitting between them. Written as DNA, the CDR3 is TGTGCCAGCAGCCAAGTTTACGGGGGGCGTGGAACCGGGGAGCTGTTTTTT. It encodes CASSQVYGGRGTGELFF.

The rearrangement joins TRBV18 to TRBJ2-7; the D gene is possibly TRBD2 (6 bases). The CDR3 consists of 14 residues. Trimming removed 0 bases from V and 6 bases from J, with 12 bases in between. From germline, CDR1 is KGHSH and CDR2 LQKENI. The CDR3 DNA reads TGTGCCAGCTCACCACCGGGACTTCCTCTCGAGCAGTACTTC. It codes for CASSPPGLPLEQYF.

In regard to this clone: The sample holds other DNA sequences that translate to the same CDR3. This rearrangement joins TRBV12-3 or TRBV12-4 to TRBJ2-7, with D perhaps TRBD2 (6 bases). V lost 3 bases to trimming and J lost 2 bases, with 8 bases between them. This CDR3 spans 13 amino acids. CDR3 sequence: CASSLEGPYEQYF. In DNA, the CDR3 is TGTGCCAGCAGTTTGGAGGGGCCCTACGAGCAGTACTTC.

This sequence joins TRBV2 and TRBJ2-1, with a tentative D call TRBD1 (5 bases). Trimming took off 9 bases at V and 0 bases at J, with 15 bases between the two ends. Germline CDR1 reads SNHLY; CDR2 reads FYNNEI. The CDR3 loop spans 15 amino acids. CDR3 sequence (DNA): TGTGCCAGTACCCCCAGGGCCAGCTCCTACAATGAGCAGTTCTTC. This gives the protein CASTPRASSYNEQFF. Variable domain in full (rest from reference TRBV2 and TRBJ2-1): EPEVTQTPSHQVTQMGQEVILRCVPISNHLYFYWYRQILGQKVEFLVSFYNNEISEKSEIFDDQFSVERPDGSNFTLKIRSTKLEDSAMYFCASTPRASSYNEQFFGPGTRLTVL.

This clone was recorded once. The CDR3 loop is CASSHQGTDEAFF. CDR3 nucleotides: TGTGCCAGCAGCCATCAAGGGACAGACGAAGCTTTCTTT. This chain links TRBV12-3 or TRBV12-4 with TRBJ1-1, with 7 bases fitting TRBD1. The CDR3 is 13 residues long. After removal of 6 bases from V and 8 bases from J, the junction contained 9 bases not matched to a gene.

This sequence joins TRBV27 and TRBJ2-7; possibly TRBD2 for D (7 bases). The CDR3 contains 14 residues. Per germline, CDR1 MNHEY and CDR2 SMNVEV (reference sequence). V dropped 8 bases and J dropped 5 bases, with 19 bases sitting between them. The DNA of the CDR3 is TGTGCCAGCCCCAAAGGGGGGGGGATTGACGAGCAGTACTTC. Its protein product is CASPKGGGIDEQYF.

The CDR3 coding sequence is TGTGCCAGCAGCGAGGACCGCGGGCACGGCTACACCTTC. Its protein is CASSEDRGHGYTF. The chain employs TRBV7-2 and TRBJ1-2; D call uncertain. This CDR3 is built from 13 residues. Trimming pared 5 bases from V and 8 bases from J, leaving 15 bases between. CDR1 and CDR2 from the germline V gene are SGHTA and FQGNSA.

The chain recombines TRBV3-1 (or the pseudogene TRBV3-2) with TRBJ1-2; TRBD1 might be the D (5 bases). In germline, CDR1 is LGHDT, CDR2 YNNKEL (reference sequence). Between the trimmed V and J ends, which lost 8 bases and 0 bases, there was a span of 10 bases. The CDR3 runs 13 residues. Here the CDR3 DNA reads TGTGCCAGCGGGACGCTTACTAACTATGGCTACACCTTC. This gives the protein CASGTLTNYGYTF.

V usage is TRBV4-2 and J usage is TRBJ2-4, with 9 nucleotides matching TRBD2. After removal of 0 bases from V and 13 bases from J, the junction contained 10 bases not matched to a gene. Germline V gives CDR1 LGHNA, CDR2 YNFKEQ. The CDR3 contains 15 residues. The DNA of the CDR3 is TGTGCCAGCAGCCAAGATTTGGCGGGAGGGAGGGAACAGTACTTC. Translating it yields CASSQDLAGGREQYF.

The genes are TRBV6-5 and TRBJ2-1; either TRBD1 or TRBD2 may supply D (6 bases each). Germline values: CDR1 MNHEY, CDR2 SVGAGI. Trimming left V 6 bases short and J 10 bases short, with 13 bases between. This CDR3 comprises 12 residues. For the CDR3, the DNA is TGTGCCAGCAGGGGGGGCGTGAGGGAGCAGTTCTTC. Translated, it gives CASRGGVREQFF.

This chain's CDR3 is CASSAAPLENQPQHF. CDR3 nucleotides: TGTGCCAGCAGCGCCGCCCCGTTGGAAAATCAGCCCCAGCATTTT. J is TRBJ1-5 and V is TRBV9; no clear D. The length of the CDR3 is 15 residues. CDR1 and CDR2 (germline): SGDLS, YYNGEE. With 3 bases removed from V and 4 bases from J, the gap between germline ends came to 14 bases. The full variable domain, with the rest looked up from reference TRBV9 and TRBJ1-5, is DSGVTQTPKHLITATGQRVTLRCSPRSGDLSVYWYQQSLDQGLQFLIQYYNGEERAKGNILERFSAQQFPDLHSELNLSSLELGDSALYFCASSAAPLENQPQHFGDGTRLSIL.

V usage is TRBV18 and J usage is TRBJ1-2; 8 bases are a match to TRBD1. The ends lost 3 bases at V and 4 bases at J; junction bases unmatched: 4. CDR3 length: 14 amino acids. The germline V gene has CDR1 KGHSH and CDR2 LQKENI. The CDR3 DNA reads as TGTGCCAGCTCACCGGTACAGGGGGTCTATGGCTACACCTTC. Protein: CASSPVQGVYGYTF.